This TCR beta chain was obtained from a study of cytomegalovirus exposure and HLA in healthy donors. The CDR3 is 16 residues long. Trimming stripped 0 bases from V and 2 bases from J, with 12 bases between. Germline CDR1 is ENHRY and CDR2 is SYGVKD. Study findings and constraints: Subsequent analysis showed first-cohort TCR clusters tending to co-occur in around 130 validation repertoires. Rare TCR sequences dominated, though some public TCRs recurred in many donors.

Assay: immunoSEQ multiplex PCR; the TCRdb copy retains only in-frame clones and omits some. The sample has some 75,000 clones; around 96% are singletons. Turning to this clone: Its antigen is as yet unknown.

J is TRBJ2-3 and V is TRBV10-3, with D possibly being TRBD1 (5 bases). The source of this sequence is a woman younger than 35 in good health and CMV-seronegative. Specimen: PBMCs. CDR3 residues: CAISESTTGITDTQYF. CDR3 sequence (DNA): TGTGCCATCAGTGAGTCGACCACAGGCATCACAGATACGCAGTATTTT.